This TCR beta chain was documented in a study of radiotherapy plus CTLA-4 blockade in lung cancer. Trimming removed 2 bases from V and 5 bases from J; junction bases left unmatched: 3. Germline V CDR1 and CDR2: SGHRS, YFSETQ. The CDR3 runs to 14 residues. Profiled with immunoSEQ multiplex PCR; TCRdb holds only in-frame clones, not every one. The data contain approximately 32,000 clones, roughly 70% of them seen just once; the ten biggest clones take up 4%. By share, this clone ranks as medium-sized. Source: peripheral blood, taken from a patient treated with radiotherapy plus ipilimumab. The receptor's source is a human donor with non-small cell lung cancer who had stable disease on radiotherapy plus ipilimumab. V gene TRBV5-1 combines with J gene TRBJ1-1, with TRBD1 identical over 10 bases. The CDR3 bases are TGCGCCAGCAGCTTTGGGGGACAGGGGACTGAAGCTTTCTTT. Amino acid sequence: CASSFGGQGTEAFF.